The clone carrying this T cell receptor (beta chain) occurred a few times. V lost 1 base and J 3 bases, leaving 8 bases between the germline ends. CDR3 length: 13 residues. Germline values: CDR1 SGHRS, CDR2 YFSETQ. These data are taken from a study of T cells in Graves' hyperthyroidism and ophthalmopathy. RNA transcripts yielded amplified TCR beta CDR3 regions. The primer set for the first-round RT-PCR of the TCR CDR3 was HTBI. TCRdb processed the multiplex PCR reads anew with MiXCR; each CDR3 protein has one entry. Found here are roughly 330,000 distinct CDR3 sequences, approximately 17% of them singletons; the top ten hold approximately 33%.

The specimen was blood. This clonotype originated in a man aged 30 to 39 with Graves' hyperthyroidism. This chain links TRBV5-1 with TRBJ2-7, with no clear D. This CDR3 reads CASSLRLDYEQYF. CDR3 sequence (DNA): TGCGCCAGCAGCTTGCGACTGGACTACGAGCAGTACTTC.